The 27 T cell receptor beta chains in this list originate from one sample, sequenced in a study of OX40 agonist ivuxolimab in advanced cancers. Clones were read by immunoSEQ multiplex PCR, and TCRdb kept only the in-frame ones, dropping some. The repertoire holds about 21,000 clones, with around four fifths as singletons. The sample here was CD4+ or CD8+ T cells sorted from blood, taken in a trial of the OX40 agonist ivuxolimab. These TCRs come from an adult with an advanced solid tumor such as melanoma, head and neck, liver or kidney cancer.

This clone was recorded once. The V gene is TRBV5-4, the J gene TRBJ1-1, with TRBD1 matching 7 bases. Per the germline V gene, CDR1 is SGHNT and CDR2 is YYREEE (reference sequence). CDR3 length: 16 residues. V gave up 2 bases and J gave up 1 base; unmatched junction bases: 8. DNA for the CDR3: TGTGCCAGCAGCTTTGGCACGACAGGGACGAACACTGAAGCTTTCTTT. Residues: CASSFGTTGTNTEAFF.

The rearrangement uses TRBV27 and TRBJ1-2, with a tentative D call TRBD1 (6 bases). The CDR3 extends over 14 amino acids. Per germline, CDR1 MNHEY and CDR2 SMNVEV (reference sequence). V was clipped by 5 bases and J by 4 bases, with 14 bases between them. CDR3 sequence (DNA): TGTGCCAGCAGTCAGGGGCCGCAGGTCTATGGCTACACCTTC. This gives the protein CASSQGPQVYGYTF.

As for this clone: At one end, the junction sequence differs from germline, possibly due to a read error. This CDR3 reads CASSQDWSSYNSPLHF. The CDR3 coding sequence is TGCGCCAGCAGCCAGGATTGGAGCTCCTATAATTCACCCCTCCACTTT. This chain links TRBV5-8 with TRBJ1-6; D remains ambiguous. This CDR3 region has 16 residues. The germline gives CDR1 SGHTS, CDR2 YDEGEE.

The CDR3 region is CASSDGTRYGYTF. The DNA of the CDR3 is TGTGCCAGTAGTGACGGGACACGCTATGGCTACACCTTC. The chain uses TRBV19 and TRBJ1-2, with a weak D call TRBD1 (6 bases). Germline CDR1 LNHDA, CDR2 SQIVND (reference sequence). V was cut by 5 bases and J by 4 bases, with 11 bases left in between. The CDR3 extends over 13 amino acids.

On this clone itself: The germline gene is not matched at one end of the junction; a read error may be the cause. CDR3 in amino acids: CASSLTDSSYNEQFF. The CDR3 bases are TGTGCTAGCAGCTTAACGGACAGCTCCTACAATGAGCAGTTCTTC. This chain links TRBV7-7 with TRBJ2-1; the D gene is possibly TRBD1 (6 bases). The CDR3 has 15 amino acids. Per germline, CDR1 SSHAT and CDR2 FNYEAQ (reference sequence).

The chain recombines TRBV7-8 with TRBJ2-5; D is undetermined. The germline CDR1 and CDR2 sequences are SGHVS and FQNEAQ. This CDR3 has 16 amino acids. With 4 bases removed from V and 4 bases from J, the gap between germline ends came to 19 bases. CDR3 bases: TGTGCCAGCAGCTCCTTGTTAAAGGGATCGGGAGAGACCCAGTACTTC. Translated: CASSSLLKGSGETQYF.

The V gene is TRBV4-1, the J gene TRBJ1-1; possibly TRBD1 for D (6 bases). The germline V gene has CDR1 MGHRA and CDR2 YSYEKL. V lost 4 bases and J lost 1, with 10 bases in between. The CDR3 consists of 14 residues. The CDR3 nucleotides are TGCGCCAGCAGCCCGGGACAATCGAACACTGAAGCTTTCTTT. Protein product: CASSPGQSNTEAFF.

Only one count was recorded for this clone. Distinct nucleotide sequences in the sample also encode this CDR3. The J gene is TRBJ2-1, the V gene TRBV11-2; the D gene is possibly TRBD2 (6 bases). V was pared by 5 bases and J by 4 bases, with 15 bases between. CDR1 is SGHAT and CDR2 is FQNNGV in the germline V gene. The CDR3 loop spans 15 amino acids. The CDR3 coding sequence is TGTGCCAGCAGCGAATATATAGCGGCTTACAATGAGCAGTTCTTC. Encoded protein: CASSEYIAAYNEQFF.

The V call is TRBV5-4, the J call TRBJ2-3; 7 bases fit TRBD1. Per germline, CDR1 SGHNT and CDR2 YYREEE (reference sequence). CDR3 length equals 16 residues. After removal of 6 bases from V and 6 bases from J, the junction contained 16 bases not matched to a gene. The CDR3 nucleotides are TGTGCCAGCAAATTCGGGACAGCCAGAGGGGCGGATACGCAGTATTTT. Its translation: CASKFGTARGADTQYF.

The V call is TRBV6-4, the J call TRBJ2-3; the D gene is possibly TRBD1 (6 bases). Trimming shortened V by 0 bases and J by 2 bases, and 9 bases separated the two germline ends. The germline V gene encodes CDR1 MRHNA and CDR2 SNTAGT. This CDR3 contains 15 residues. CDR3 region: CASSDSGGFTDTQYF. CDR3 nucleotide sequence: TGTGCCAGCAGTGACTCAGGGGGATTCACAGATACGCAGTATTTT.

The rearrangement links TRBV7-9 to TRBJ2-3; D unclear. Trimming took off 5 bases at V and 6 bases at J, with 18 bases between the two ends. The CDR3 totals 15 residues. Germline V gene sequence: CDR1 SEHNR, CDR2 FQNEAQ (reference sequence). The CDR3 DNA reads as TGTGCCAGCAGCCCGAGCACGGACCTGTTGGATACGCAGTATTTT. Its translation is CASSPSTDLLDTQYF. Supplemented by reference TRBV7-9 and TRBJ2-3, the full variable domain reads DTGVSQNPRHKITKRGQNVTFRCDPISEHNRLYWYRQTLGQGPEFLTYFQNEAQLEKSRLLSDRFSAERPKGSFSTLEIQRTEQGDSAMYLCASSPSTDLLDTQYFGPGTRLTVL.

The chain has TRBV11-2 and TRBJ2-3; D unresolved. There are 14 residues in the CDR3. Germline lookup yields CDR1 SGHAT and CDR2 FQNNGV. The V end lost 1 base, the J end lost 9 bases, and 14 bases lay between the germline ends. The CDR3 nucleotides read TGTGCCAGCAGCTTAGTCCTACCGAGAGCCACGCAGTATTTT. Translating it yields CASSLVLPRATQYF.

This clone was found once. This chain connects TRBV7-9 to TRBJ1-2; D remains unclear. V shed 4 bases and J shed 4 bases, with 10 bases lying between them. The CDR3 has 13 residues. The germline CDR1 and CDR2 sequences are SEHNR and FQNEAQ (reference sequence). The CDR3 is CASSSALIYGYTF. In DNA form, the CDR3 reads TGTGCCAGCAGCTCGGCCCTAATCTATGGCTACACCTTC.

V usage is TRBV4-1 and J usage is TRBJ1-4; maybe TRBD1 (5 bases). The CDR3 is made up of 12 amino acids. Germline V gives CDR1 MGHRA, CDR2 YSYEKL. V was shortened by 4 bases and J by 5 bases, with 5 bases between the two germline ends. DNA of the CDR3: TGCGCCAGCAGCCGGGGCAATGAAAAACTGTTTTTT. Protein: CASSRGNEKLFF.

V and J are TRBV7-9 and TRBJ1-1; possibly TRBD1 for D (5 bases). Trimming shortened V by 3 bases and J by 6 bases, and 11 bases separated the two germline ends. This CDR3 comprises 13 residues. Per germline, CDR1 SEHNR and CDR2 FQNEAQ (reference sequence). The CDR3, as DNA: TGTGCCAGCAGCTTGGACCCGGGACCTGAAGCTTTCTTT. Translating gives CASSLDPGPEAFF.

The chain links TRBV7-9 to TRBJ2-7; 7 bases match TRBD2. In germline, CDR1 is SEHNR, CDR2 FQNEAQ (reference sequence). V shed 5 bases, J shed 5 bases, and the junction held 9 bases outside the gene matches. CDR3 length: 14 amino acids. The CDR3 spells CASSPLGGVDEQYF. CDR3 coding DNA: TGTGCCAGCAGCCCACTGGGGGGGGTCGACGAGCAGTACTTC.

The chain is built from TRBV5-6 and TRBJ2-7; maybe TRBD2 (6 bases). The CDR3 loop spans 14 amino acids. Deletions cut 6 bases from V and 7 bases from J, with 20 bases between. CDR1 is SGHDT, CDR2 YYEEEE, per germline. CDR3 sequence (DNA): TGTGCCAGCAACCTCGGGGGATTGGGGATTGAGCAGTACTTC. Protein: CASNLGGLGIEQYF.

The chain links TRBV29-1 to TRBJ1-1; D is ambiguous. From germline, CDR1 is SQVTM and CDR2 ANQGSEA. V was trimmed by 2 bases and J by 4 bases, leaving 14 bases between them. The CDR3 is 14 amino acids. CDR3 DNA sequence: TGCAGCGTTGAACGGGGAGAGGGCGGCACTGAAGCTTTCTTT. Its translation is CSVERGEGGTEAFF.

The chain carries TRBV5-1 and TRBJ2-7; D uncertain. Trimming took 0 bases from V and 5 from J, leaving 15 bases between them. The CDR3 spans 15 residues. Germline lookup yields CDR1 SGHRS and CDR2 YFSETQ. The DNA of the CDR3 is TGCGCCAGCAGCTTGGTACTCCCGGGTGTCGACGAGCAGTACTTC. This codes for CASSLVLPGVDEQYF.

The chain employs TRBV7-9 and TRBJ2-7, with D possibly being TRBD2 (6 bases). The V gene lost 4 bases and the J gene lost 5 bases, with 15 bases spanning the gap. CDR1 and CDR2 from the germline V gene are SEHNR and FQNEAQ (reference sequence). The CDR3 spans 14 residues. CDR3: CASSSQVGGDEQYF. CDR3 sequence (DNA): TGTGCCAGCAGCTCCCAGGTGGGCGGGGACGAGCAGTACTTC.

The chain has TRBV4-1 and TRBJ1-4; D is ambiguous. Germline values: CDR1 MGHRA, CDR2 YSYEKL. V was shortened by 1 base and J by 6 bases, with 12 bases between the two germline ends. This CDR3 is built from 15 residues. The chain's CDR3 is CASSQGGGMDEKLFF. CDR3 in DNA: TGCGCCAGCAGCCAAGGGGGAGGGATGGATGAAAAACTGTTTTTT.

CDR3 bases: TGCGCCAGCAGCCAAGGGCGCGGGCTGATCTATGGCTACACCTTC. Protein sequence: CASSQGRGLIYGYTF. This sequence joins TRBV4-3 and TRBJ1-2; D is undetermined. CDR3 size: 15 residues. CDR1 is LGHNA, CDR2 YSLEER, per germline. Trimming stripped 1 base from V and 4 bases from J, with 13 bases between.

This clone was seen a single time. The chain carries TRBV7-6 and TRBJ1-1, with D perhaps matching TRBD1 (5 bases). Trimming stripped 5 bases from V and 5 bases from J, with 15 bases between. Germline CDR1 SGHVS, CDR2 FNYEAQ. The length of the CDR3 is 14 residues. In DNA form, the CDR3 reads TGTGCCAGCAGCCCCCGGGGCACAAGGACTGAAGCTTTCTTT. Residues: CASSPRGTRTEAFF.

The chain recombines TRBV27 with TRBJ1-1; D is possibly TRBD1 (5 bases). The CDR3 length is 16 residues. Per germline, CDR1 MNHEY and CDR2 SMNVEV (reference sequence). V lost 7 bases, J lost 4 bases, and 22 bases lay in between. For the CDR3, the DNA is TGTGCCAGCAACGGTCAGGGCCCATGGAAGGGCACTGAAGCTTTCTTT. This codes for CASNGQGPWKGTEAFF.

This sequence joins TRBV7-8 and TRBJ2-7; 8 nucleotides match TRBD1. Germline CDR1 SGHVS, CDR2 FQNEAQ. V dropped 0 bases and J dropped 8; count of bases not matched to a gene: 6. There are 14 residues in the CDR3. The CDR3 DNA follows: TGTGCCAGCAGCTTAGCCCCGGACAGGGCCAAGCAGTACTTC. Translated: CASSLAPDRAKQYF.

This clone was detected a few times. The rearrangement uses TRBV6-5 and TRBJ2-5; 8 bases align to TRBD2. J gave up 4 bases and V 2 bases, and 3 bases lay outside the gene matches. Germline lookup yields CDR1 MNHEY and CDR2 SVGAGI. The CDR3 has 14 residues. CDR3 in amino acids: CASSYMGLVETQYF. The DNA of the CDR3 is TGTGCCAGCAGTTACATGGGACTAGTAGAGACCCAGTACTTC.

This clone was picked up a small number of times. The gene calls are TRBV7-8 and TRBJ2-5; TRBD1 matches 8 bases. CDR3 length: 15 residues. The junction had 5 bases not matched to a gene; V was cut back by 2 bases and J by 3 bases. CDR1 is SGHVS, CDR2 FQNEAQ, per germline. The CDR3 reads CASSLRDRQKETQYF. CDR3 nucleotides: TGTGCCAGCAGCTTACGGGACAGGCAGAAAGAGACCCAGTACTTC.